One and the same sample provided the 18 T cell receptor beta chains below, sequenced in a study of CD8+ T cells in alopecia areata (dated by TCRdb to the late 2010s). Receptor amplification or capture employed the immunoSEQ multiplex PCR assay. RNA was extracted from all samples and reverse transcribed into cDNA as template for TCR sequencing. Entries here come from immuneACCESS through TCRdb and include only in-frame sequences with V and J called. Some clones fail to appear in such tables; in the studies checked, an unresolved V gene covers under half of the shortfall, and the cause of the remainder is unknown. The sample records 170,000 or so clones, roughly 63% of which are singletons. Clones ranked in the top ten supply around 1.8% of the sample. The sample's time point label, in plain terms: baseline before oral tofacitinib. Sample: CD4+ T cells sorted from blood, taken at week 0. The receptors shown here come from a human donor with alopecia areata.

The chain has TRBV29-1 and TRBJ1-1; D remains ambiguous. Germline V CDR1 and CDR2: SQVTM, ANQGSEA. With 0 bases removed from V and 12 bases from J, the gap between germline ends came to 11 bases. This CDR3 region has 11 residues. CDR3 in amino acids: CSVEEKFSPFF. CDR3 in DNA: TGCAGCGTTGAAGAGAAATTTAGTCCTTTCTTT.

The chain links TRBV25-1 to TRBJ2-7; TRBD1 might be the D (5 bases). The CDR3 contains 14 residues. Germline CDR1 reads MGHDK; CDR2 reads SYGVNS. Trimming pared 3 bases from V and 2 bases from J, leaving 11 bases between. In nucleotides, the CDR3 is TGTGCCAGCAGTGAGACCAGGGTGCCCTACGAGCAGTACTTC. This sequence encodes CASSETRVPYEQYF.

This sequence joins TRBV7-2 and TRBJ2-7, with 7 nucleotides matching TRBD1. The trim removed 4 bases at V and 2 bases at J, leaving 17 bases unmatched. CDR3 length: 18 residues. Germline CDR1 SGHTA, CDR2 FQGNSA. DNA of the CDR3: TGTGCCAGCAGCTCCCCTTCCGGCCGGGACAGTAATACCTACGAGCAGTACTTC. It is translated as CASSSPSGRDSNTYEQYF.

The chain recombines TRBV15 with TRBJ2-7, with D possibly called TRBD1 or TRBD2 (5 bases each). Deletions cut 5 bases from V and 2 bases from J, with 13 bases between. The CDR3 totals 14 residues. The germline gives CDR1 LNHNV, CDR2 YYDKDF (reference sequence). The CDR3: CATSDGGPPYEQYF. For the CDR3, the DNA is TGTGCCACCAGCGATGGGGGTCCCCCCTACGAGCAGTACTTC.

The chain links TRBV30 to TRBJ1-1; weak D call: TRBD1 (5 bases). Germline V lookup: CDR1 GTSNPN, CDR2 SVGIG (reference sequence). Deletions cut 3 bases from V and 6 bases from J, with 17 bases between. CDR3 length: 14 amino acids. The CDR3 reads CAWSDSSWGPEAFF. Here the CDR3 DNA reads TGTGCCTGGAGCGATTCCTCGTGGGGACCTGAAGCTTTCTTT. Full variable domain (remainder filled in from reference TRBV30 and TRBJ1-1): SQTIHQWPATLVQPVGSPLSLECTVEGTSNPNLYWYRQAAGRGLQLLFYSVGIGQISSEVPQNLSASRPQDRQFILSSKKLLLSDSGFYLCAWSDSSWGPEAFFGQGTRLTVV.

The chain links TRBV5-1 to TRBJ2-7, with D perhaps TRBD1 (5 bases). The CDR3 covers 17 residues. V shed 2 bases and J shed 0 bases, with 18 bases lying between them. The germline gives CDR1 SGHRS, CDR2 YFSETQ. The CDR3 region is CASSFSRTGPFSYEQYF. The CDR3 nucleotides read TGCGCCAGCAGCTTTAGTAGAACAGGACCTTTCTCCTACGAGCAGTACTTC.

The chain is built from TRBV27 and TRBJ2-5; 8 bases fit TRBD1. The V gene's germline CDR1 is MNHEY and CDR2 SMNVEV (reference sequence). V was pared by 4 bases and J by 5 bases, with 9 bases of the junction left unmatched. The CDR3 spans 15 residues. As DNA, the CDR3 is TGTGCCAGCAGTTGGCGGACAGGGCGACGTGAGACCCAGTACTTC. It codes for CASSWRTGRRETQYF.

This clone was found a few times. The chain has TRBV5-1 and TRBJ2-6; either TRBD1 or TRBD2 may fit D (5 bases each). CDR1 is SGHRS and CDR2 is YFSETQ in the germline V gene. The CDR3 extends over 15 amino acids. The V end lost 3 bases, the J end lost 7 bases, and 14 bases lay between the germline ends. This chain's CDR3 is CASSSGPVVANVLTF. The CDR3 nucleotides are TGCGCCAGCAGCTCGGGACCTGTTGTTGCCAACGTCCTGACTTTC.

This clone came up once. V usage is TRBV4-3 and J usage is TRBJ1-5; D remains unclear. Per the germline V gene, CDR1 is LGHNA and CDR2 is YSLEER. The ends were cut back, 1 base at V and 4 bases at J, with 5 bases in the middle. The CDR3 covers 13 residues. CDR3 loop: CASSQGPNQPQHF. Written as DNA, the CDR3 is TGCGCCAGCAGCCAAGGGCCGAATCAGCCCCAGCATTTT.

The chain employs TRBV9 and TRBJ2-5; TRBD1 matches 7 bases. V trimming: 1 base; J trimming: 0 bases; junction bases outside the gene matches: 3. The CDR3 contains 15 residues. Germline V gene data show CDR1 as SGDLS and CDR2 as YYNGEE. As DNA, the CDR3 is TGTGCCAGCAGCGTAACAGGGGCCAACCAAGAGACCCAGTACTTC. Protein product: CASSVTGANQETQYF.

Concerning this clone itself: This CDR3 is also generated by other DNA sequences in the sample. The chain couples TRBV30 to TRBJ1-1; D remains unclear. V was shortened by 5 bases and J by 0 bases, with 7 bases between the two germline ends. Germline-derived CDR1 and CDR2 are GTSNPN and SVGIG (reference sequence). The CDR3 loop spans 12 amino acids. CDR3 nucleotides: TGTGCCTGGGGACGCCTGAACACTGAAGCTTTCTTT. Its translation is CAWGRLNTEAFF. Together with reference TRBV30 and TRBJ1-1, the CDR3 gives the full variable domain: SQTIHQWPATLVQPVGSPLSLECTVEGTSNPNLYWYRQAAGRGLQLLFYSVGIGQISSEVPQNLSASRPQDRQFILSSKKLLLSDSGFYLCAWGRLNTEAFFGQGTRLTVV.

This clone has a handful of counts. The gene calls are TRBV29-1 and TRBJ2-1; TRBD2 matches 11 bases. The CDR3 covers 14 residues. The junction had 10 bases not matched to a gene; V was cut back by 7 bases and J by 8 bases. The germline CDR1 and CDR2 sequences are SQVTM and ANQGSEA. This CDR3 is CSGYSGGALDEQFF. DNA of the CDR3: TGCAGCGGATATAGCGGGGGGGCCTTAGATGAGCAGTTCTTC.

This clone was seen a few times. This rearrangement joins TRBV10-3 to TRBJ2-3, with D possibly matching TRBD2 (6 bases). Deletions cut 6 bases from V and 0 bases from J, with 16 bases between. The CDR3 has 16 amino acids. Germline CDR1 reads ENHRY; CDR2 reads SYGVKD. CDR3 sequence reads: CAIRAGGAASTDTQYF. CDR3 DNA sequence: TGTGCCATCAGGGCCGGAGGGGCAGCTAGCACAGATACGCAGTATTTT.

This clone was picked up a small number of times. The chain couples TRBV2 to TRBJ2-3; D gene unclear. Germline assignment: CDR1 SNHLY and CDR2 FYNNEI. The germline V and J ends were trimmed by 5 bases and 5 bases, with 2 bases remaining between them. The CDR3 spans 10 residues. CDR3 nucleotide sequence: TGTGCCAGCAGTAGAGATACGCAGTATTTT. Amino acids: CASSRDTQYF.

The CDR3 region has the DNA TGTGCCAGCAGCTTAACCCGCTGGCAGGGTAGAAACCAGCCCCAGCATTTT. It yields the protein CASSLTRWQGRNQPQHF. J is TRBJ1-5 and V is TRBV7-2; D possibly corresponds to TRBD1 (5 bases). The V end was cut by 2 bases, the J end by 7 bases, with 21 bases between. This CDR3 is 17 amino acids long. Germline V gene data show CDR1 as SGHTA and CDR2 as FQGNSA.

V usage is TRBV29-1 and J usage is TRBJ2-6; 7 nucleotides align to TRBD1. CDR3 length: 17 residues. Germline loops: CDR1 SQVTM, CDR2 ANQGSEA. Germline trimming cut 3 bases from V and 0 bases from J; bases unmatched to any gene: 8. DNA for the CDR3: TGCAGCGTTGACACAACAGGGGCCGGCTCTGGGGCCAACGTCCTGACTTTC. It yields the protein CSVDTTGAGSGANVLTF.

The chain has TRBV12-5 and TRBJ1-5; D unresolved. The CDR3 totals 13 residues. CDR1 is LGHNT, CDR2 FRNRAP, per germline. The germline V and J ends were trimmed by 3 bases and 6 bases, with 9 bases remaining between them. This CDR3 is CASGLEEGQPQHF. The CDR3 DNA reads TGTGCTAGTGGTTTAGAAGAGGGTCAGCCCCAGCATTTT.

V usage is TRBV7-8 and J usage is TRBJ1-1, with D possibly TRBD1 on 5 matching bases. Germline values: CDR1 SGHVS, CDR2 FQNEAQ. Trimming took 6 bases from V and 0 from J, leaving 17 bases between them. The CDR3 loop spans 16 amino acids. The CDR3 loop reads CASRRRGAEMNTEAFF. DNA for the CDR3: TGTGCCAGCAGAAGGCGAGGGGCAGAAATGAACACTGAAGCTTTCTTT.